This T cell receptor (beta chain) was identified during a study of cytomegalovirus exposure and HLA in healthy donors. General study findings and limits: Later analysis identified 17,000 or so TCR beta sequences associated with HLA alleles, using a false discovery rate threshold of 0.05. Upon later analysis, TCR association rates were observed to vary by HLA locus, being highest for DRB1 and lowest for HLA-C.

Trimming cost V 4 bases and J 5 bases, with 15 bases left between them. This CDR3 comprises 15 residues. The germline V gene encodes CDR1 MGHDK and CDR2 SYGVNS. On this clone: What it binds is not known.

The PCR ran on 60 Vbeta and 13 Jbeta primers. The protocol was immunoSEQ multiplex PCR, while the TCRdb copy is restricted to in-frame clones and leaves out a portion. The table records 150,000 to 200,000 clones, 85% of them present only once. The chain links TRBV25-1 to TRBJ2-1; perhaps TRBD1 as D (6 bases). Sequenced material: PBMCs. This receptor was obtained from a boy younger than 10 in good health and CMV-seronegative. The CDR3 region is CASSVGTSSNNEQFF. DNA for the CDR3: TGTGCCAGCAGTGTAGGGACAAGTTCTAACAATGAGCAGTTCTTC.